This T cell receptor beta chain derives from a study of T cells in tuberculosis. TCRdb keeps only in-frame clones here, not all; method: immunoSEQ multiplex PCR. The data contain approximately 58,000 clones, 88% of them seen just once; the ten biggest clones take up about a fifth. Germline V gene data show CDR1 as PRHDT and CDR2 as FYEKMQ (reference sequence). V shed 5 bases, J shed 3 bases, and the junction held 6 bases outside the gene matches. The CDR3 runs 14 residues. Cells were sorted from thawed PBMC rested overnight and stained with GMM-loaded CD1B tetramer, viability dye and anti-CD3. The CD1B tetramers carried C32 glucose monomycolate purified from Rhodococcus equi.

The clonotype was recovered from an adult woman with latent tuberculosis. Material for sequencing was CD1b-GMM tetramer-negative cells sorted from PBMCs. The V call is TRBV13, the J call TRBJ2-7, with 8 bases lining up with TRBD2. This chain's CDR3 is CASSQASGSYEQYF. The CDR3 bases are TGTGCCAGCAGCCAAGCGAGCGGGAGCTACGAGCAGTACTTC.